This TCR beta chain was retrieved from a study of blood T cell repertoires in COVID-19. With respect to this clone: A junction end diverges from the germline sequence, so it may reflect a read error. Within the sample, other DNA sequences also encode this same CDR3.

CDR3 length equals 12 residues. CDR1 SNHLY and CDR2 FYNNEI come from the germline V gene. Profiling relied on immunoSEQ multiplex PCR, and the TCRdb table lists in-frame clones only, not all of them. The data show about 250,000 clones, around 89% seen once. The V and J genes are TRBV2 and TRBJ2-2; D might be TRBD1 (6 bases). This TCR came from a man in his forties who had recovered from COVID-19. Sequenced material: PBMCs or T cells enriched from blood (not recorded which). The CDR3 loop reads CASRAGAGELFF. The DNA for the CDR3 is TGTGCTAGCAGAGCAGGGGCCGGGGAGCTGTTTTTT.